This T cell receptor beta chain was retrieved from a study of T cell responses to AZD1222 COVID-19 vaccine. The CDR3 loop spans 17 amino acids. Trimming cost V 0 bases and J 2 bases, with 13 bases left between them. CDR1 is LGHDT and CDR2 is YNNKEL in the germline V gene (reference sequence). Some clones are missing from TCRdb's copy, which holds only in-frame ones; the method was immunoSEQ multiplex PCR. Altogether some 120,000 clones are present, 91% being singletons, with the ten largest covering more than 2.5%. The source was peripheral blood, collected on day 0 of AZD1222 vaccination. The chain employs TRBV3-1 (or the pseudogene TRBV3-2) and TRBJ1-4; D not resolved. The sequence was obtained from an adult in good health. For the CDR3, the DNA is TGTGCCAGCAGCCAAGATCTTCCTGGGCGGACTAATGAAAAACTGTTTTTT. Amino acids: CASSQDLPGRTNEKLFF.